The rows below give T cell receptor beta chains drawn from one sample of a study of blood T cell repertoires in COVID-19. The method was immunoSEQ multiplex PCR; TCRdb's version includes in-frame clones alone and lacks a portion of them. The profile covers under 130,000 clones, with approximately 80% appearing a single time and roughly a tenth taken by the ten largest. Sequencing used peripheral blood. The receptors stem from a woman aged 70-85 years with acute or convalescent COVID-19. Both conserved end residues are part of each CDR3. The D gene is left open where the match is weak. Clone size is stated in some rows and not others, as once, few, many or a class when expanded.

>TRBV7-3|.|TRBJ2-3|14|TRBD2
TGTGCCAGCAGCTTTGGGACTAGCCCTAATACGCAGTATTTT
CASSFGTSPNTQYF
>TRBV11-2|.|TRBJ1-2|14|.
TGTGCCAGCAGCTTAGACAGGGGCCCCTATGGCTACACCTTC
CASSLDRGPYGYTF
>TRBV30|.|TRBJ2-7|15|TRBD2
TGTGCCTGGAGTGTACAGTCTAGCGGAGCCTACGAGCAGTACTTC
CAWSVQSSGAYEQYF
>TRBV5-4|.|TRBJ1-1|14|.
TGTGCCAGCAGCCAAGAGGGATCGAACACTGAAGCTTTCTTT
CASSQEGSNTEAFF
>TRBV20-1|.|TRBJ1-5|15|.
TGCAGTGCTAGTTCAGGGAGGGGTGATAATCAGCCCCAGCATTTT
CSASSGRGDNQPQHF
>TRBV10-3|once|TRBJ1-1|12|.
TGTGCCACCGGACTCTCCAACACTGAAGCTTTCTTT
CATGLSNTEAFF
>TRBV12-3/TRBV12-4|.|TRBJ2-7|13|.
TGTGCCAGCAGTTTGGAGGGGCCCTACGAGCAGTACTTC
CASSLEGPYEQYF
>TRBV7-9|.|TRBJ1-4|13|TRBD1
TGTGCCAGCAGCCGGACAGGGTTTGAAAAACTGTTTTTT
CASSRTGFEKLFF
>TRBV6-2/TRBV6-3|.|TRBJ1-5|14|TRBD1
TGTGCCAGCAGTTGGACAGGGGCGGGTCAGCCCCAGCATTTT
CASSWTGAGQPQHF
>TRBV5-5|.|TRBJ2-3|15|TRBD1
TGTGCCAGCAGCGGTCTACAGGGGGCCACAGATACGCAGTATTTT
CASSGLQGATDTQYF
>TRBV28|.|TRBJ2-3|13|.
TGTGCCAGCAGTTTATCGAGCACAGATACGCAGTATTTT
CASSLSSTDTQYF
>TRBV3-1/TRBV3-2|.|TRBJ1-1|12|TRBD1
TGTGCCAGCAGCCATGGGACAGGGGTAGCTTTCTTT
CASSHGTGVAFF
>TRBV7-2|few|TRBJ1-5|15|TRBD1
TGTGCCAGCAGCTTGGGGGGACAGGGACATCAGCCCCAGCATTTT
CASSLGGQGHQPQHF
>TRBV7-2|.|TRBJ2-2|15|TRBD2
TGTGCCAGCAGCCCAAGGACTAGAGACACCGGGGAGCTGTTTTTT
CASSPRTRDTGELFF
>TRBV27|.|TRBJ2-3|13|.
TGTGCCAGCGCTTGGAGGGCGGCAGATACGCAGTATTTT
CASAWRAADTQYF
>TRBV2|.|TRBJ1-5|14|TRBD1
TGTGCCAGCAGCCCCACAGGGGGGGTTCAGCCCCAGCATTTT
CASSPTGGVQPQHF
>TRBV24-1|.|TRBJ1-2|19|TRBD1
TGTGCCACCAGTGATGGACGACAGGGGAATACAGTGGGTTACTATGGCTACACCTTC
CATSDGRQGNTVGYYGYTF
>TRBV5-1|once|TRBJ1-1|15|.
TGCGCCAGCAGCTTGGGTGCACTGGGGCCCACTGAAGCTTTCTTT
CASSLGALGPTEAFF
>TRBV7-2|few|TRBJ2-3|15|.
TGTGCCAGCAGCTTAGCGTGGGGGCCCACAGATACGCAGTATTTT
CASSLAWGPTDTQYF
>TRBV6-2/TRBV6-3|.|TRBJ1-2|12|TRBD1
TGTGCCAGCAGTACGGGACAGGGTGGCTACACCTTC
CASSTGQGGYTF
>TRBV27|.|TRBJ1-3|13|.
TGTGCCAGCAGTTTAGGCCTGGGAAACACCATATATTTT
CASSLGLGNTIYF
>TRBV30|.|TRBJ1-2|13|.
TGTGCCTGGAGTCCCCCGGGGGGCTATGGCTACACCTTC
CAWSPPGGYGYTF
>TRBV4-3|.|TRBJ1-2|15|.
TGCGCCAGCAGCCAAGATCAGGGAGGTAACTATGGCTACACCTTC
CASSQDQGGNYGYTF
>TRBV6-1|.|TRBJ2-7|13|TRBD1
TGTGCCAGCAGTAGGGACAGAGCCTACGAGCAGTACTTC
CASSRDRAYEQYF
>TRBV19|.|TRBJ2-2|17|.
TGTGCCAGTAGTATAGGTTTCAAAAAAGCGCACACCGGGGAGCTGTTTTTT
CASSIGFKKAHTGELFF
>TRBV5-8|.|TRBJ1-6|16|.
TGTGCCAGCAGCTTGGCCGGCACAGCTTATAATTCACCCCTCCACTTT
CASSLAGTAYNSPLHF
>TRBV5-4|once|TRBJ1-3|14|.
TGTGCCAGCAGCTTGCCAGGGGACGGAAACACCATATATTTT
CASSLPGDGNTIYF
>TRBV7-2|.|TRBJ2-5|13|TRBD1
TGTGCCAGCAGCTACGACAGGGGCCAGACCCAGTACTTC
CASSYDRGQTQYF
>TRBV15|.|TRBJ2-5|16|TRBD2
TGTGCCACCAGCAGAGATCCCCTAGCGGCCATAGCGGCCCAGTACTTC
CATSRDPLAAIAAQYF
>TRBV10-2|few|TRBJ2-7|12|.
TGCGCCAGCAGTGAGTCATACTACGAGCAGTACTTC
CASSESYYEQYF
>TRBV7-2|.|TRBJ2-1|11|.
TGTGCCAGCAGCTTAGTAGCGGATCAGTTCTTC
CASSLVADQFF
>TRBV10-2|.|TRBJ1-5|14|.
TGCGCCAGCAGTGAGGCGGGGGGGAATCAGCCCCAGCATTTT
CASSEAGGNQPQHF
>TRBV30|.|TRBJ1-3|11|.
TGTGCCTGGTGGGGCCGAAACACCATATATTTT
CAWWGRNTIYF
>TRBV9|.|TRBJ2-1|12|.
TGTGCCAGCAGCGCGGAGACTACCCGGCAGTTCTTC
CASSAETTRQFF
>TRBV2|.|TRBJ1-2|12|TRBD1
TGTGCCAGCACCGGACAGGGCTATGGCTACACCTTC
CASTGQGYGYTF
>TRBV11-2|.|TRBJ2-1|14|.
TGTGCCAGCAGCTGGGGACTTCGAAACAATGAGCAGTTCTTC
CASSWGLRNNEQFF
>TRBV6-2/TRBV6-3|few|TRBJ1-4|16|.
TGTGCCAGCAGTTCGCGGGTGGTTGCAACTAATGAAAAACTGTTTTTT
CASSSRVVATNEKLFF
>TRBV13|.|TRBJ1-4|15|.
TGTGCCAGCAGCAGAGATGGGGCGGTAGGTGAAAAACTGTTTTTT
CASSRDGAVGEKLFF
>TRBV28|.|TRBJ1-5|16|.
TGTGCCAGCAGTTTAGTCTTCGACAGTCGCGATCAGCCCCAGCATTTT
CASSLVFDSRDQPQHF
>TRBV5-1|.|TRBJ1-2|15|TRBD1
TGCGCCAGCAGCTTGGGCTTGACAGGGGGGTATGGCTACACCTTC
CASSLGLTGGYGYTF
>TRBV7-8|.|TRBJ2-2|13|.
TGTGCCAGCAGCCCCCCGGGGGCCGGGGAGCTGTTTTTT
CASSPPGAGELFF
>TRBV5-6|.|TRBJ2-7|15|TRBD1
TGTGCCAGCAGCTTGGCCAGCGACAGGGATCGCGAGCAGTACTTC
CASSLASDRDREQYF
>TRBV7-9|.|TRBJ2-3|17|.
TGTGCCAGCAGCTTACTACAGGGTATTAGGGGCACAGATACGCAGTATTTT
CASSLLQGIRGTDTQYF
>TRBV30|.|TRBJ2-7|14|TRBD1
TGTGCCTGGAGTGTAGGGACAGGGTTAAACGAGCAGTACTTC
CAWSVGTGLNEQYF
>TRBV9|.|TRBJ2-2|16|TRBD2
TGTGCCAGCAGCGTAGAAGCGGGGGCTTACACCGGGGAGCTGTTTTTT
CASSVEAGAYTGELFF
>TRBV7-6|.|TRBJ2-7|14|TRBD1
TGTGCCAGCAGCGCTCGGACAGGGTGGAACGAGCAGTACTTC
CASSARTGWNEQYF
>TRBV14|once|TRBJ1-4|12|.
TGTGCCAGCAGCCAAGGAGATGAAAAACTGTTTTTT
CASSQGDEKLFF
>TRBV28|once|TRBJ2-7|12|.
TGTGCCAGCAGCCCGACAGTTCGGGAGCAGTACTTC
CASSPTVREQYF
>TRBV6-2/TRBV6-3|once|TRBJ2-2|20|TRBD2
TGTGCCAGCAGTTCCACACAACTAGCGGGAGGCCCCTTGAACACCGGGGAGCTGTTTTTT
CASSSTQLAGGPLNTGELFF
>TRBV9|few|TRBJ2-2|16|TRBD2
TGTGCCAGCAGCGTAGAGGCTAGCGGGAGGATCGGGGAGCTGTTTTTT
CASSVEASGRIGELFF
>TRBV5-1|.|TRBJ2-2|14|.
TGCGCCAGCAGCTTGTTTACGGACACCGGGGAGCTGTTTTTT
CASSLFTDTGELFF
>TRBV9|.|TRBJ1-6|15|.
TGTGCCAGCAGCCCTGCGGCCGCCGAGAGTTCACCCCTCCACTTT
CASSPAAAESSPLHF
>TRBV10-3|.|TRBJ1-5|17|.
TGTGCCATCAGTGAGTCAGGAGGGATTAACGGCAATCAGCCCCAGCATTTT
CAISESGGINGNQPQHF
>TRBV28|.|TRBJ2-3|14|.
TGTGCCAGCAGTTCCGCGCCCCCCACAGATACGCAGTATTTT
CASSSAPPTDTQYF
>TRBV18|.|TRBJ1-6|18|TRBD1
TGTGCCAGCTCACCTCCAAGTACAGGGGGCGGACGGAATTCACCCCTCCACTTT
CASSPPSTGGGRNSPLHF
>TRBV7-2|once|TRBJ2-3|15|.
TGTGCCAGCAGCTTACAGACTCGTACCACAGATACGCAGTATTTT
CASSLQTRTTDTQYF
>TRBV5-6|.|TRBJ1-2|14|.
TGTGCCAGCAGCTTGGTGGCAGGGAACTATGGCTACACCTTC
CASSLVAGNYGYTF
>TRBV6-1|.|TRBJ2-7|15|TRBD1
TGTGCCAGCAGTGAACTGACAGGGGGAACCTACGAGCAGTACTTC
CASSELTGGTYEQYF
>TRBV19|.|TRBJ2-1|16|TRBD2
TGTGCCAGTAGCCCTACGGTGGGGGGGACCTACAATGAGCAGTTCTTC
CASSPTVGGTYNEQFF